This T cell receptor beta chain was obtained from a study of cytomegalovirus exposure and HLA in healthy donors. Study as a whole: From HLA-typed donors, an early data release held around 80 million unique TCRs.

This clone has more than one count but fewer than ten. The antigen is not known. Primers: 60 Vbeta forward and 13 Jbeta reverse. Profiled with immunoSEQ multiplex PCR; TCRdb holds only in-frame clones, not every one. The table has 140,000 to 150,000 clones, roughly three fifths seen once. Losses at the gene ends were 4 bases for V and 2 bases for J; bases not matched to a gene: 3. Germline CDR1 and CDR2: LNHDA and SQIVND (reference sequence). The CDR3 runs to 15 residues. Findings and limits, study-wide: V- and J-gene trimming of TCR beta was linked (in a later analysis) to a missense DCLRE1C variant.

The chain joins TRBV19 to TRBJ2-3, with 10 bases matching TRBD1. Source material: PBMCs. The receptor comes from a male donor in good health and CMV-seronegative. Here the CDR3 reads CASSSGQGVTDTQYF. As DNA, the CDR3 is TGTGCCAGTAGTAGCGGACAGGGGGTCACAGATACGCAGTATTTT.